The 18 T cell receptor beta chains in this list originate from one sample, sequenced in a study of Graves' ophthalmopathy and Graves' hyperthyroidism. TCR beta CDR3 amplification used RNA transcripts. HTBI primers were employed in first-round RT-PCR, then a second-round multiplex PCR followed. One entry per CDR3 protein, called by TCRdb with MiXCR from the multiplex PCR reads. The sample has 450,000 to 600,000 distinct CDR3 sequences; under 45% are singletons. Material: peripheral blood or thyroid tissue (not recorded which). These receptors were taken from an adult man with Graves' hyperthyroidism.

This clonotype was counted ten times or more. The V call is TRBV2, the J call TRBJ1-6; D gene uncertain. CDR3 length equals 13 residues. From germline, CDR1 is SNHLY and CDR2 FYNNEI. Trimming took off 7 bases at V and 7 bases at J, with 11 bases between the two ends. The CDR3 loop is CASTTLPNSPLHF. The CDR3 DNA follows: TGTGCCAGCACTACACTCCCCAATTCACCCCTCCACTTT.

This clonotype was observed at least ten times. This rearrangement joins TRBV6-5 to TRBJ2-7, with a weak D call TRBD1 (5 bases). The germline gives CDR1 MNHEY, CDR2 SVGAGI. The V and J ends lost 5 bases and 6 bases respectively, with 8 bases between them. This CDR3 comprises 11 residues. The CDR3 DNA reads as TGTGCCAGCAGTGGGGCGTCCGAGCAGTACTTC. It translates to CASSGASEQYF.

This clonotype showed up just a few times. The chain couples TRBV7-3 to TRBJ2-3, with D uncertain. Looked up from germline, CDR1 is SGHTA and CDR2 is FQGTGA. V was cut by 0 bases and J by 2 bases, with 9 bases left in between. This CDR3 spans 15 amino acids. The CDR3 DNA is TGTGCCAGCAGCTTAACCCCCGGAGTCACAGATACGCAGTATTTT. This translates into CASSLTPGVTDTQYF.

Ten or more counts support this clonotype. The chain employs TRBV6-5 and TRBJ1-5; D unclear. The germline gives CDR1 MNHEY, CDR2 SVGAGI. The CDR3 contains 13 residues. Trimming stripped 2 bases from V and 3 bases from J, with 5 bases between. The CDR3 sequence: CASSYEANQPQHF. In DNA, the CDR3 is TGTGCCAGCAGTTACGAGGCCAATCAGCCCCAGCATTTT.

The V and J genes are TRBV7-6 and TRBJ2-3; 7 bases align to TRBD2. V gave up 5 bases and J gave up 1 base; unmatched junction bases: 6. This CDR3 has 15 amino acids. Germline V gene sequence: CDR1 SGHVS, CDR2 FNYEAQ. The CDR3 spells CASSPGLGGTDTQYF. CDR3 nucleotide sequence: TGTGCCAGCAGCCCCGGACTAGGAGGCACAGATACGCAGTATTTT.

The gene calls are TRBV28 and TRBJ1-2, with D perhaps TRBD1 (5 bases). This CDR3 spans 14 amino acids. Trimming removed 3 bases from V and 8 bases from J, with 16 bases in between. Germline lookup yields CDR1 MDHEN and CDR2 SYDVKM. CDR3 amino acids: CASSFKAGAIGYTF. The CDR3 region has the DNA TGTGCCAGCAGTTTTAAGGCCGGGGCGATCGGCTACACCTTC.

The chain links TRBV10-2 to TRBJ2-1, with 16 bases lining up with TRBD2. The length of the CDR3 is 17 residues. Trimming took 8 bases from V and 4 from J; bases not matched to a gene: 8. Looked up from germline, CDR1 is WSHSY and CDR2 is SAAADI. Here the CDR3 reads CASGGTSGRALYNEQFF. Written as DNA, the CDR3 is TGCGCCAGCGGAGGGACTAGCGGGAGGGCCTTATACAATGAGCAGTTCTTC.

The J gene is TRBJ2-7, the V gene TRBV25-1; D perhaps matches TRBD1 (6 bases). CDR3 length: 14 residues. The germline V and J ends were trimmed by 6 bases and 3 bases, with 15 bases remaining between them. The germline V gene encodes CDR1 MGHDK and CDR2 SYGVNS. The chain's CDR3 is CASSLFGTLYEQYF. The CDR3 nucleotides read TGTGCCAGCAGCTTGTTCGGGACACTCTACGAGCAGTACTTC.

About this clonotype itself: Relative to the germline gene, one junction end is altered; a read error may explain this. The CDR3 DNA is TGTGCCAGCAGCTCGCCCAATGACGGGGAAAACACCGTATATTTT. Protein product: CASSSPNDGENTVYF. This rearrangement joins TRBV7-9 to TRBJ1-3; unclear D gene. Germline V gives CDR1 SEHNR, CDR2 FQNEAQ (reference sequence). The CDR3 has 15 amino acids.

This clonotype was counted a single time. The V and J genes are TRBV7-9 and TRBJ2-5, with D maybe TRBD2 (6 bases). The CDR3 has 14 amino acids. Trimming cost V 1 base and J 11 bases, with 17 bases left between them. CDR1 and CDR2 from the germline V gene are SEHNR and FQNEAQ (reference sequence). The CDR3 region has the DNA TGTGCCAGCAGCTTAGACGAGGGGCGGGATGAGCAGTACTTC. Amino acids: CASSLDEGRDEQYF.

The sample holds many counts of this clonotype. The genes are TRBV19 and TRBJ1-1; D is uncertain. This CDR3 has 11 amino acids. Germline CDR1 and CDR2: LNHDA and SQIVND (reference sequence). Trimming took off 7 bases at V and 1 base at J, with 4 bases between the two ends. This CDR3 is CASNSNTEAFF. In nucleotides, the CDR3 is TGTGCCAGTAATTCGAACACTGAAGCTTTCTTT. Together with reference TRBV19 and TRBJ1-1, the CDR3 gives the full variable domain: DGGITQSPKYLFRKEGQNVTLSCEQNLNHDAMYWYRQDPGQGLRLIYYSQIVNDFQKGDIAEGYSVSREKKESFPLTVTSAQKNPTAFYLCASNSNTEAFFGQGTRLTVV.

The rearrangement joins TRBV5-1 to TRBJ2-7, with TRBD2 as a possible D gene (6 bases). V was shortened by 4 bases and J by 6 bases, with 11 bases between the two germline ends. The CDR3 totals 12 residues. Germline V gene data show CDR1 as SGHRS and CDR2 as YFSETQ. The DNA of the CDR3 is TGCGCCAGCAGCGAGCCCGGGAGCGAGCAGTACTTC. It yields the protein CASSEPGSEQYF.

This chain's CDR3 is CAAKGRSYGYTF. The DNA for the CDR3 is TGTGCCGCCAAGGGGAGGAGCTATGGCTACACCTTC. The rearrangement links TRBV19 to TRBJ1-2; TRBD1 is a possible D gene (5 bases). This CDR3 is 12 amino acids long. The V gene lost 11 bases and the J gene lost 4 bases, with 14 bases spanning the gap. Germline lookup yields CDR1 LNHDA and CDR2 SQIVND (reference sequence).

The chain recombines TRBV7-2 with TRBJ1-3; TRBD1 matches at 8 bases. From germline, CDR1 is SGHTA and CDR2 FQGNSA. This CDR3 comprises 14 residues. Losses at the gene ends were 5 bases for V and 6 bases for J; bases not matched to a gene: 6. The CDR3 DNA reads TGTGCCAGCAGCCAGGACAGGGAGGCAAACACCATATATTTT. Protein sequence: CASSQDREANTIYF.

Comment on this clonotype: This may arise from a read error, as a much more abundant clone is one base away. V is TRBV29-1 and J is TRBJ1-3; the match to TRBD1 covers 9 bases. This CDR3 region has 13 residues. The germline V gene has CDR1 SQVTM and CDR2 ANQGSEA. CDR3 in amino acids: CSGQQGAGSTIYF. The CDR3 bases are TGCAGCGGACAACAGGGGGCTGGAAGCACCATATATTTT.

Comments on this clonotype: Because it lacks the conserved phenylalanine or tryptophan at the end, this CDR3 is likely a read error. The limits of the CDR3 on the DNA are not certain, so only TCRdb's listed CDR3 is given. The chain uses TRBV20-1 and TRBJ1-1. Both ends counted, the CDR3 spans 9 residues. From germline, CDR1 is DFQATT and CDR2 SNEGSKA (reference sequence). The CDR3 sequence is CSAVTGANY.

This clonotype was counted ten times or more. This rearrangement joins TRBV6-5 to TRBJ2-7; 11 bases line up with TRBD1. Germline CDR1 and CDR2: MNHEY and SVGAGI. The CDR3 is 14 residues long. The J segment lost 3 bases and the V segment lost 7 bases, leaving 5 bases of the junction unmatched. CDR3 nucleotides: TGTGCCAGCAAATGGGGACAGGGGGTCTACGAGCAGTACTTC. This translates into CASKWGQGVYEQYF.

This clonotype occurred a few times. The chain uses TRBV7-3 and TRBJ2-5; D is ambiguous. V lost 1 base and J 3 bases, leaving 6 bases between the germline ends. Germline V CDR1 and CDR2: SGHTA, FQGTGA. CDR3 length: 13 amino acids. The CDR3 nucleotides read TGTGCCAGCAGCTTAAACTTAGAAGAGACCCAGTACTTC. Translation gives CASSLNLEETQYF.